The T cell receptor beta chain under discussion was sequenced for a study of T cell repertoires in cytomegalovirus infection. About the research overall: Used in the study were CMV epitopes, some recently identified and HLA-C-restricted, others well-studied and HLA-B-restricted. Indicated by public TCR beta signatures were CMV infection and matching HLA type.

Study outcomes and limitations: What dominated the ex vivo response were HLA-C-restricted CMV-specific TCR beta clonotypes.

Turning to this clonotype: Its antigen is unknown.

The CDR3 covers 15 residues. Germline lookup yields CDR1 MNHNS and CDR2 SASEGT. V was clipped by 3 bases and J by 3 bases; unmatched bases: 2. TCRdb analysed the reads with MiXCR anew, one entry per CDR3 protein. This table holds around 430,000 distinct CDR3 sequences, roughly 42% found once. This sample comprised cultured PBMCs, obtained from culture after CMV antigen stimulation. The origin of this receptor is a human donor in good health (CMV status not recorded). Some clones in this sample may be carry-over from other donors' samples. This chain connects TRBV6-1 to TRBJ2-3, with 11 bases matching TRBD2. DNA for the CDR3: TGTGCCAGCAGTGATCGACTAGCGGGGACAGATACGCAGTATTTT. This codes for CASSDRLAGTDTQYF.